Following are 4 T cell receptor beta chains from one sample sequenced in a study of T cells in Graves' hyperthyroidism and ophthalmopathy. Template material for amplifying TCR beta CDR3 regions consisted of RNA transcripts. HTBI primers were the set used in a first-round RT-PCR of the TCR CDR3. TCRdb analysed the multiplex PCR reads with MiXCR anew, one entry per CDR3 protein. The table shows under 650,000 distinct CDR3 sequences, with roughly 16% occurring only once. The source material was blood. These receptors were collected from a woman aged 30 to 39 with Graves' hyperthyroidism.

The chain couples TRBV20-1 to TRBJ1-2; 8 nucleotides match TRBD1. This CDR3 comprises 17 residues. Germline loops: CDR1 DFQATT, CDR2 SNEGSKA (reference sequence). J gave up 4 bases and V 0 bases, and 13 bases lay outside the gene matches. The CDR3 nucleotides are TGCAGTGCTAGAGACCTCCGCGACAGGGGCCGTTTCTATGGCTACACCTTC. Translating gives CSARDLRDRGRFYGYTF.

The CDR3 loop reads CASSQGSGTYTGELFF. The CDR3 nucleotides read TGTGCCAGCAGCCAGGGGTCCGGGACCTACACCGGGGAGCTGTTTTTT. The gene calls are TRBV3-1 and TRBJ2-2; D is tentatively TRBD1 or TRBD2 (5 bases each). This CDR3 has 16 residues. CDR1 is LGHDT, CDR2 YNNKEL, per germline (reference sequence). V lost 3 bases to trimming and J lost 3 bases, with 14 bases between them.

This clonotype was detected ten times or more. The chain is built from TRBV19 and TRBJ2-2; perhaps TRBD2 as D (6 bases). V dropped 7 bases and J dropped 4 bases, with 19 bases sitting between them. CDR3 length equals 16 residues. The germline CDR1 and CDR2 sequences are LNHDA and SQIVND (reference sequence). The CDR3: CASTKREAPRTGELFF. The CDR3 DNA sequence: TGTGCCAGTACAAAGAGGGAGGCCCCCCGCACCGGGGAGCTGTTTTTT.

This clonotype was counted a few times. In nucleotides, the CDR3 is TGTGCCAGCAGCTTCGGGACAGGGGAAGCTGAAGCTTTCTTT. Amino acids: CASSFGTGEAEAFF. V gene TRBV11-3 combines with J gene TRBJ1-1, with 10 bases matching TRBD1. CDR1 and CDR2 from the germline V gene are SGHNT and YENEEA. V dropped 3 bases and J dropped 6; count of bases not matched to a gene: 4. There are 14 residues in the CDR3.